Below, 8 T cell receptor beta chains from the same sample are listed, as sequenced in a study of blood T cell repertoires in COVID-19. The assay was immunoSEQ multiplex PCR, and TCRdb's table has in-frame clones only and misses some. The table shows 220,000 or so clones, with approximately 83% occurring only once. The sequenced material came from peripheral blood. These receptors all stem from a woman aged 55-75 years with acute or convalescent COVID-19.

This clone was seen only once. The chain has TRBV5-1 and TRBJ1-2; tentatively, D is TRBD1 (5 bases). The CDR3 length is 17 residues. Germline loops: CDR1 SGHRS, CDR2 YFSETQ. Trimming took 2 bases from V and 4 from J, leaving 21 bases between them. CDR3 amino acids: CASSFGQAPGGGYGYTF. The CDR3 region has the DNA TGCGCCAGCAGCTTCGGGCAGGCTCCGGGCGGGGGCTATGGCTACACCTTC. The full variable domain, in which reference TRBV5-1 and TRBJ1-2 provide the parts outside the CDR3, is KAGVTQTPRYLIKTRGQQVTLSCSPISGHRSVSWYQQTPGQGLQFLFEYFSETQRNKGNFPGRFSGRQFSNSRSEMNVSTLELGDSALYLCASSFGQAPGGGYGYTFGSGTRLTVV.

J is TRBJ2-2 and V is TRBV30, with D possibly TRBD2 on 6 matching bases. The V end was cut by 1 base, the J end by 0 bases, with 9 bases between. The CDR3 spans 15 residues. The germline V gene has CDR1 GTSNPN and CDR2 SVGIG (reference sequence). CDR3 in amino acids: CAWSGGNANTGELFF. In DNA, the CDR3 is TGTGCCTGGAGTGGCGGGAACGCGAACACCGGGGAGCTGTTTTTT.

This chain connects TRBV7-2 to TRBJ2-5; TRBD2 aligns across 11 bases. The CDR3 runs to 16 residues. The V segment lost 0 bases and the J segment 7 bases; nucleotides outside the gene matches: 7. Germline CDR1 and CDR2: SGHTA and FQGNSA. The CDR3 spells CASSLASGGAKGTQYF. The CDR3 nucleotides are TGTGCCAGCAGCTTAGCTAGCGGGGGGGCGAAAGGGACCCAGTACTTC.

In the case of this clone: A much bigger clone sits one base away, suggesting this may be a read error. The chain joins TRBV3-1 (or the pseudogene TRBV3-2) to TRBJ1-2; 8 bases map to TRBD1. This CDR3 is 13 amino acids long. Germline lookup yields CDR1 LGHDT and CDR2 YNNKEL (reference sequence). Trimming took 1 base from V and 5 from J; bases not matched to a gene: 0. The CDR3 DNA is TGTGCCAGCAGCCAAGGACAGGGGTATGGCTACACCTTC. It codes for CASSQGQGYGYTF.

This chain uses TRBV28 with TRBJ1-2; 7 nucleotides line up with TRBD1. J was trimmed by 2 bases and V by 7 bases; bases with no gene match: 4. Germline assignment: CDR1 MDHEN and CDR2 SYDVKM. There are 13 residues in the CDR3. This CDR3 reads CASMDRQNYGYTF. The CDR3 DNA follows: TGTGCCAGCATGGACAGGCAGAACTATGGCTACACCTTC.

This sequence joins TRBV9 and TRBJ1-3; no definite D call. Germline CDR1 SGDLS, CDR2 YYNGEE. The CDR3 has 13 amino acids. V was pared by 5 bases and J by 3 bases, with 9 bases between. CDR3 sequence: CASSMSFGNTIYF. DNA of the CDR3: TGTGCCAGCAGTATGAGTTTTGGAAACACCATATATTTT.

The chain couples TRBV5-1 to TRBJ1-2, with 7 bases lining up with TRBD1. The CDR3 is 13 amino acids. Germline values: CDR1 SGHRS, CDR2 YFSETQ. After removal of 4 bases from V and 2 bases from J, the junction contained 2 bases not matched to a gene. The CDR3: CASSGGQNYGYTF. The CDR3 nucleotides read TGCGCCAGCAGCGGGGGACAGAACTATGGCTACACCTTC.

This chain uses TRBV19 with TRBJ2-6, with D possibly TRBD1 on 5 matching bases. CDR3 length: 16 residues. Germline loops: CDR1 LNHDA, CDR2 SQIVND (reference sequence). V was clipped by 4 bases and J by 0 bases, with 10 bases between them. CDR3 in DNA: TGTGCCAGTAGTAACGCAGGGCGCTCTGGGGCCAACGTCCTGACTTTC. It codes for CASSNAGRSGANVLTF.